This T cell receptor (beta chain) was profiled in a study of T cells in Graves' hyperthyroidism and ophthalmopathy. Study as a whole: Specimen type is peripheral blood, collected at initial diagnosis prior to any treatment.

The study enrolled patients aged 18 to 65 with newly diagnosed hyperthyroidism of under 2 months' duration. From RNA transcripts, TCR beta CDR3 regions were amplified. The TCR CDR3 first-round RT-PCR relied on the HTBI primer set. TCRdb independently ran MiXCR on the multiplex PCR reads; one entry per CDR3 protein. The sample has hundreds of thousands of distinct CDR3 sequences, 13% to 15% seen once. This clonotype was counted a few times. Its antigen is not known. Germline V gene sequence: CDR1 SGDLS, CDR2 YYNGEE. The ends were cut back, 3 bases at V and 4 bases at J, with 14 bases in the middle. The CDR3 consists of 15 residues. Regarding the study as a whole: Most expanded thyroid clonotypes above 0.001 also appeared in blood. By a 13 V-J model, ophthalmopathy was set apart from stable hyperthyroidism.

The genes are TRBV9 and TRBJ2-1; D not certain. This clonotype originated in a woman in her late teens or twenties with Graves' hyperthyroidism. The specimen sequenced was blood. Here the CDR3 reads CASSGRLTPYNEQFF. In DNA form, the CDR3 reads TGTGCCAGCAGCGGCCGCCTCACTCCGTACAATGAGCAGTTCTTC.